This T cell receptor (beta chain) stems from a study of blood T cell repertoires in COVID-19. About the study: Acute and convalescent COVID-19 specimens originated in the United States, Italy and Spain. In each case, the material was cDNA or gDNA derived from T cells, B-cell-depleted T cells, or PBMCs.

As originally analysed: How many nucleated cells were present was estimated from reference gene primer amplification. Using immunoSEQ multiplex PCR, the repertoire was profiled, and TCRdb retains in-frame clones only, with some absent. V and J calls plus clone size are reproduced from that table; the DNA served to infer D and trimming. The table lists about 88,000 clones, over 75% of them singletons. This CDR3 is built from 13 residues. Germline trimming cut 4 bases from V and 8 bases from J; bases unmatched to any gene: 6. CDR1 and CDR2 from the germline V gene are MDHEN and SYDVKM. The chain uses TRBV28 and TRBJ1-1; TRBD1 matches 8 bases. Material: peripheral blood. The receptor's source is a woman aged 80 or older with acute or convalescent COVID-19. The CDR3 coding sequence is TGTGCCAGCAGTTCGACAGGGGTTTGGGAAGCTTTCTTT. Its protein product is CASSSTGVWEAFF.